These 31 T cell receptor beta chains were all obtained from the same sample, sequenced in a study of T cell changes during pregnancy in multiple sclerosis. TCRdb's copy holds only in-frame clones and misses some; the assay was immunoSEQ multiplex PCR. The table has 58,000 or so clones, approximately 90% seen once. Sequenced here: CD4+ T cells from peripheral blood mononuclear cells, sampled in the third trimester of pregnancy. The receptors shown here come from a female donor with multiple sclerosis, enrolled in a pregnancy study.

The chain employs TRBV12-5 and TRBJ2-2; D may be TRBD2 (5 bases). The V gene lost 2 bases and the J gene lost 1 base, with 17 bases spanning the gap. Germline values: CDR1 LGHNT, CDR2 FRNRAP. The CDR3 is made up of 18 amino acids. The CDR3: CASGLSHGSSLNTGELFF. As DNA, the CDR3 is TGTGCTAGTGGTTTGTCCCATGGGAGTAGCCTGAACACCGGGGAGCTGTTTTTT.

This chain's CDR3 is CASSYPRELDYEQYF. The CDR3 DNA reads as TGTGCCAGCAGTTACCCGCGGGAGTTGGATTACGAGCAGTACTTC. This chain connects TRBV6-5 to TRBJ2-7, with 7 positions matching TRBD2. V shed 2 bases, J shed 4 bases, and the junction held 8 bases outside the gene matches. The CDR3 extends over 15 amino acids. Germline lookup yields CDR1 MNHEY and CDR2 SVGAGI.

This clone has a handful of counts. V is TRBV29-1 and J is TRBJ1-4, with D hard to call. The germline CDR1 and CDR2 sequences are SQVTM and ANQGSEA. The V gene lost 7 bases and the J gene lost 0 bases, with 12 bases spanning the gap. The CDR3 totals 14 residues. The CDR3 coding sequence is TGCAGCGCCTCACCCGGGACAACTAATGAAAAACTGTTTTTT. It specifies CSASPGTTNEKLFF.

CDR3 sequence (DNA): TGTGCCAGCAGCTTAGTAGCGGGAGGTAGTTACGAGCAGTACTTC. Its translation is CASSLVAGGSYEQYF. The V gene is TRBV7-6, the J gene TRBJ2-7, with 10 bases aligning to TRBD2. Germline values: CDR1 SGHVS, CDR2 FNYEAQ. The CDR3 runs 15 residues. The V gene end was trimmed by 1 base and the J gene end by 4 bases; junction bases not matched to a gene: 4.

This chain uses TRBV19 with TRBJ2-1; 14 bases align to TRBD2. The CDR3 consists of 18 residues. Looked up from germline, CDR1 is LNHDA and CDR2 is SQIVND (reference sequence). The V and J ends lost 9 bases and 0 bases, in that order; junction bases with no gene match: 10. The CDR3 reads CASGPGLAGGSSYNEQFF. CDR3 nucleotide sequence: TGTGCCAGCGGTCCCGGACTAGCGGGAGGAAGCTCCTACAATGAGCAGTTCTTC.

CDR3 residues: CATSRDRSGANVLTF. Here the CDR3 DNA reads TGTGCCACCAGCAGAGATCGCAGTGGGGCCAACGTCCTGACTTTC. The chain has TRBV15 and TRBJ2-6, with D uncertain. There are 15 residues in the CDR3. V was clipped by 0 bases and J by 3 bases, with 6 bases between them. Germline values: CDR1 LNHNV, CDR2 YYDKDF (reference sequence). The variable domain in full, with the rest retrieved from reference TRBV15 and TRBJ2-6, is DAMVIQNPRYQVTQFGKPVTLSCSQTLNHNVMYWYQQKSSQAPKLLFHYYDKDFNNEADTPDNFQSRRPNTSFCFLDIRSPGLGDTAMYLCATSRDRSGANVLTFGAGSRLTVL.

The chain uses TRBV7-6 and TRBJ2-3, with 10 bases identical to TRBD1. The CDR3 loop spans 15 amino acids. Germline V gene sequence: CDR1 SGHVS, CDR2 FNYEAQ. The trim removed 5 bases at V and 1 base at J, leaving 3 bases unmatched. DNA of the CDR3: TGTGCCAGCAGCCAAGGACAGGGGGGCACAGATACGCAGTATTTT. Translation gives CASSQGQGGTDTQYF.

The rearrangement uses TRBV7-2 and TRBJ2-3; D might be TRBD1 (5 bases). Germline CDR1 SGHTA, CDR2 FQGNSA. The CDR3 has 15 residues. Trimming cost V 0 bases and J 5 bases, with 12 bases left between them. The CDR3 is CASSLAVQGGDTQYF. In DNA form, the CDR3 reads TGTGCCAGCAGCTTAGCCGTCCAGGGCGGAGATACGCAGTATTTT.

The rearrangement links TRBV9 to TRBJ1-2; D is ambiguous. Trimming removed 3 bases at V and 4 bases at J, with 16 bases between. The length of the CDR3 is 15 residues. Germline V gene sequence: CDR1 SGDLS, CDR2 YYNGEE. For the CDR3, the DNA is TGTGCCAGCAGCGCCATCCGAGCGGGAGGCTATGGCTACACCTTC. This sequence encodes CASSAIRAGGYGYTF.

The CDR3 bases are TGTGCCTGGTCTCCTGGTTCCCGCGCCGGGGAGCTGTTTTTT. Encoded protein: CAWSPGSRAGELFF. The chain uses TRBV30 and TRBJ2-2; D ambiguous. V was trimmed by 5 bases and J by 6 bases, leaving 16 bases between them. The length of the CDR3 is 14 residues. Germline loops: CDR1 GTSNPN, CDR2 SVGIG (reference sequence).

The chain employs TRBV5-1 and TRBJ2-7, with D possibly matching TRBD1 (6 bases). CDR1 and CDR2 (germline): SGHRS, YFSETQ. The V end lost 4 bases, the J end lost 1 base, and 15 bases lay between the germline ends. This CDR3 is built from 15 residues. CDR3 coding DNA: TGCGCCAGCAGCCCCGGGACACTCCTTTCCTACGAGCAGTACTTC. Its protein is CASSPGTLLSYEQYF.

V is TRBV11-2 and J is TRBJ2-1; 11 bases are shared with TRBD2. Germline V gene lookup returns CDR1 SGHAT and CDR2 FQNNGV. After removal of 5 bases from V and 7 bases from J, the junction contained 10 bases not matched to a gene. This CDR3 comprises 16 residues. CDR3 sequence (DNA): TGTGCCAGCAGCCTCAGACTAGCGGGACCAGGGAATGAGCAGTTCTTC. Translating gives CASSLRLAGPGNEQFF.

V gene TRBV29-1 combines with J gene TRBJ2-7, with D possibly TRBD1 on 5 matching bases. Germline V gives CDR1 SQVTM, CDR2 ANQGSEA. The V gene lost 7 bases and the J gene lost 0 bases, with 13 bases spanning the gap. The CDR3 totals 13 residues. CDR3 nucleotides: TGCAGCGCCCGGACACAATCCTCCTACGAGCAGTACTTC. It translates to CSARTQSSYEQYF.

The rearrangement links TRBV6-1 to TRBJ2-2; tentative D call: TRBD2 (6 bases). This CDR3 spans 15 amino acids. Germline lookup yields CDR1 MNHNS and CDR2 SASEGT. V was cut by 8 bases and J by 3 bases, with 16 bases left in between. CDR3 nucleotides: TGTGCCAGCGCCACAATAGCGGTTTACACCGGGGAGCTGTTTTTT. This translates into CASATIAVYTGELFF.

The genes are TRBV30 and TRBJ2-7; no clear D. The CDR3 extends over 14 amino acids. With 4 bases removed from V and 0 bases from J, the gap between germline ends came to 13 bases. Per the germline V gene, CDR1 is GTSNPN and CDR2 is SVGIG (reference sequence). CDR3 loop: CAWTDWRRSYEQYF. The CDR3 coding sequence is TGTGCCTGGACCGACTGGCGCCGCTCCTACGAGCAGTACTTC. The full variable domain, with the rest looked up from reference TRBV30 and TRBJ2-7, is SQTIHQWPATLVQPVGSPLSLECTVEGTSNPNLYWYRQAAGRGLQLLFYSVGIGQISSEVPQNLSASRPQDRQFILSSKKLLLSDSGFYLCAWTDWRRSYEQYFGPGTRLTVT.

The chain employs TRBV9 and TRBJ1-1, with unresolved D. Germline V lookup: CDR1 SGDLS, CDR2 YYNGEE. The CDR3 loop spans 11 amino acids. Trimming took off 4 bases at V and 5 bases at J, with 6 bases between the two ends. The CDR3 region has the DNA TGTGCCAGCAGCCGAGATACTGAAGCTTTCTTT. Protein product: CASSRDTEAFF.

The chain is built from TRBV19 and TRBJ2-3; 8 bases agree with TRBD1. CDR3 size: 16 residues. CDR1 is LNHDA, CDR2 SQIVND, per germline (reference sequence). V shed 6 bases and J 5 bases; nucleotides not matched to a gene: 13. CDR3 nucleotides: TGTGCCAGTAGCACACACTTAGGACAGGGTAAAGATACGCAGTATTTT. Protein sequence: CASSTHLGQGKDTQYF.

This sequence joins TRBV19 and TRBJ2-2, with D maybe TRBD1 (6 bases). CDR1 is LNHDA and CDR2 is SQIVND in the germline V gene (reference sequence). The CDR3 length is 15 residues. The V gene lost 6 bases and the J gene lost 1 base, with 12 bases spanning the gap. Here the CDR3 DNA reads TGTGCCAGTAGCCAGGGGCCACTGAACACCGGGGAGCTGTTTTTT. This sequence encodes CASSQGPLNTGELFF.

This clone was counted once. V usage is TRBV2 and J usage is TRBJ2-1; 7 nucleotides match TRBD1. Looked up from germline, CDR1 is SNHLY and CDR2 is FYNNEI. Losses at the gene ends were 4 bases for V and 5 bases for J; bases not matched to a gene: 8. The CDR3 is 15 amino acids. The CDR3: CASSATGTANNEQFF. The CDR3 nucleotides are TGTGCCAGCAGTGCAACCGGGACAGCAAACAATGAGCAGTTCTTC.

This chain joins TRBV2 and TRBJ1-2; possible D gene TRBD1, 5 bases. This CDR3 has 14 amino acids. Looked up from germline, CDR1 is SNHLY and CDR2 is FYNNEI. V was shortened by 7 bases and J by 1 base, with 13 bases between the two germline ends. CDR3: CASMGRVINYGYTF. The CDR3 DNA sequence: TGTGCCAGCATGGGCAGGGTCATTAACTATGGCTACACCTTC.

This clone has only one observation. The V and J genes are TRBV27 and TRBJ1-5; D not certain. The CDR3 covers 13 residues. CDR1 and CDR2 from the germline V gene are MNHEY and SMNVEV (reference sequence). V lost 3 bases, J lost 6 bases, and 9 bases lay in between. CDR3 sequence (DNA): TGTGCCAGCAGTTTTGTTGAGGGTCAGCCCCAGCATTTT. Protein: CASSFVEGQPQHF.

The chain recombines TRBV7-2 with TRBJ2-3; no firm D call. Per the germline V gene, CDR1 is SGHTA and CDR2 is FQGNSA. V lost 1 base to trimming and J lost 2 bases, with 7 bases between them. The CDR3 covers 14 residues. In DNA form, the CDR3 reads TGTGCCAGCAGCTTAGGGCTAGACACAGATACGCAGTATTTT. Residues: CASSLGLDTDTQYF.

The V call is TRBV5-1, the J call TRBJ2-7, with 7 bases fitting TRBD1. J gave up 4 bases and V 1 base, and 8 bases lay outside the gene matches. The CDR3 sequence is 15 residues long. The germline V gene encodes CDR1 SGHRS and CDR2 YFSETQ. DNA of the CDR3: TGCGCCAGCAGCTTGTTAGGGACAGCAGATTACGAGCAGTACTTC. It codes for CASSLLGTADYEQYF.

The genes are TRBV30 and TRBJ1-2, with D hard to call. Germline V gene lookup returns CDR1 GTSNPN and CDR2 SVGIG (reference sequence). This CDR3 has 15 residues. V lost 0 bases, J lost 2 bases, and 13 bases lay in between. CDR3 DNA sequence: TGTGCCTGGAGTGTACAAGGCGGTCTGAACTATGGCTACACCTTC. This codes for CAWSVQGGLNYGYTF.

This chain joins TRBV29-1 and TRBJ1-1; unclear D gene. Germline CDR1 reads SQVTM; CDR2 reads ANQGSEA. Deletions cut 4 bases from V and 0 bases from J, with 6 bases between. This CDR3 is 12 amino acids long. CDR3 coding DNA: TGCAGCGTTGGACTAATGAACACTGAAGCTTTCTTT. It specifies CSVGLMNTEAFF.

The chain recombines TRBV6-1 with TRBJ2-1; tentatively, D is TRBD1 (5 bases). The V end was cut by 6 bases, the J end by 5 bases, with 8 bases between. The CDR3 is 12 residues long. Looked up from germline, CDR1 is MNHNS and CDR2 is SASEGT. CDR3 sequence: CASRDINNEQFF. CDR3 DNA: TGTGCCAGCAGGGACATAAACAATGAGCAGTTCTTC.

CDR3 in amino acids: CASSDRGSYYNEQFF. CDR3 sequence (DNA): TGTGCCAGTAGCGACAGGGGAAGCTACTACAATGAGCAGTTCTTC. This chain joins TRBV19 and TRBJ2-1; 8 positions match TRBD1. The CDR3 consists of 15 residues. With V trimmed by 6 bases and J by 3 bases, 7 bases remained unmatched. Germline V gene sequence: CDR1 LNHDA, CDR2 SQIVND (reference sequence).

V is TRBV7-8 and J is TRBJ2-1; 9 positions agree with TRBD1. J was trimmed by 6 bases and V by 5 bases; bases with no gene match: 14. Germline-derived CDR1 and CDR2 are SGHVS and FQNEAQ. The CDR3 loop spans 17 amino acids. The CDR3: CASSILPKDRGFNEQFF. The CDR3 DNA reads TGTGCCAGCAGCATATTGCCTAAGGACAGGGGTTTCAATGAGCAGTTCTTC.

The chain is built from TRBV6-6 and TRBJ2-1; the match to TRBD1 covers 12 bases. Germline CDR1 reads MNHNY; CDR2 reads SVGAGI (reference sequence). The CDR3 has 16 residues. V dropped 4 bases and J dropped 8; count of bases not matched to a gene: 9. CDR3 sequence (DNA): TGTGCCAGCAGTTCCCCCCCGGGACAGGGGGCATATGAGCAGTTCTTC. Translated, it gives CASSSPPGQGAYEQFF.

This clone was seen a few times. The V gene is TRBV19, the J gene TRBJ1-2; TRBD1 agrees at 7 bases. Per germline, CDR1 LNHDA and CDR2 SQIVND (reference sequence). V lost 3 bases to trimming and J lost 3 bases; unmatched junction nucleotides: 7. The CDR3 runs 15 residues. CDR3 DNA: TGTGCCAGTAGTATCGGAACCGGGACAGACTATGGCTACACCTTC. The encoded protein is CASSIGTGTDYGYTF.

The CDR3 DNA is TGTGCCATCGGCTCCGGCCGGGACAGCTGGCTGGGGGGCACTGAAGCTTTCTTT. Translated, it gives CAIGSGRDSWLGGTEAFF. The chain uses TRBV10-3 and TRBJ1-1; 7 bases agree with TRBD1. Per germline, CDR1 ENHRY and CDR2 SYGVKD. CDR3 length: 18 residues. V was clipped by 8 bases and J by 4 bases; unmatched bases: 22.